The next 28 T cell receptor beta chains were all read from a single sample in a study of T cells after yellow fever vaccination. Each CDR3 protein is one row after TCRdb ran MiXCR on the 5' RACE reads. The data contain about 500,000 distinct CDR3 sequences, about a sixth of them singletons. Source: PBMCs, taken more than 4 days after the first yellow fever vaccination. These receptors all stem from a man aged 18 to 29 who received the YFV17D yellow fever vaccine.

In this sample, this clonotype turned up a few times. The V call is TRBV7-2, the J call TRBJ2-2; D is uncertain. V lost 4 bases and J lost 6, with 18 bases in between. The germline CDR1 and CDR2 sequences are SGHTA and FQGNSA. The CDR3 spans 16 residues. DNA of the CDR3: TGTGCCAGCAGCTCCAACCAGTTCACGGGCGCCGGGGAGCTGTTTTTT. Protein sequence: CASSSNQFTGAGELFF.

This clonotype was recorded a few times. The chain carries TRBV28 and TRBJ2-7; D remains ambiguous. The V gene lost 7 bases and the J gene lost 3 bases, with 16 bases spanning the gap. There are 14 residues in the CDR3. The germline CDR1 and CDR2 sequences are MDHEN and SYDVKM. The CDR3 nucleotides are TGTGCCAGCACCCCCCGAGACAAATTCTACGAGCAGTACGTC. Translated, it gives CASTPRDKFYEQYV.

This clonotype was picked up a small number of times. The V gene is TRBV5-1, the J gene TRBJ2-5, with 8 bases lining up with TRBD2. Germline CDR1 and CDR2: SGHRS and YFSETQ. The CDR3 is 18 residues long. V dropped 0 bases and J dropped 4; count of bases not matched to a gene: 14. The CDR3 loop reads CASSLDSGGNGSGETQYF. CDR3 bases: TGCGCCAGCAGCTTGGACTCGGGGGGGAACGGGAGTGGAGAGACCCAGTACTTC. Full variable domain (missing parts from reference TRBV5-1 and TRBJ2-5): KAGVTQTPRYLIKTRGQQVTLSCSPISGHRSVSWYQQTPGQGLQFLFEYFSETQRNKGNFPGRFSGRQFSNSRSEMNVSTLELGDSALYLCASSLDSGGNGSGETQYFGPGTRLLVL.

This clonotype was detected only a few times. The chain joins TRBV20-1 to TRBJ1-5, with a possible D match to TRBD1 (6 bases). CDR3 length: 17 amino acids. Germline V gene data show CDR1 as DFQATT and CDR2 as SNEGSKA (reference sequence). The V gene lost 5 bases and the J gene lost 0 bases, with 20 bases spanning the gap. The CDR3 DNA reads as TGCAGTGCTCGCCCCGGGGGCAGGGATTATAGCAATCAGCCCCAGCATTTT. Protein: CSARPGGRDYSNQPQHF.

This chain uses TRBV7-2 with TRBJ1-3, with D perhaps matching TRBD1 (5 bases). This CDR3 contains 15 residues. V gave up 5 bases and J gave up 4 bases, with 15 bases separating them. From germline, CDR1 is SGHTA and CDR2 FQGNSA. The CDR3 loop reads CASSPLGRFGNTIYF. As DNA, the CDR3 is TGTGCCAGCAGCCCCCTGGGACGTTTCGGAAACACCATATATTTT.

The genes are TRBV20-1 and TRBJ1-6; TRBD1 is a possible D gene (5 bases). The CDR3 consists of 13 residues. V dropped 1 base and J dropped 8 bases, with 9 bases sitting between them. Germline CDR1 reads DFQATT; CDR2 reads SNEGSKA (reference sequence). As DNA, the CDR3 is TGCAGTGCTAGAGGACAGCTGTATTCACCCCTCCACTTT. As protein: CSARGQLYSPLHF.

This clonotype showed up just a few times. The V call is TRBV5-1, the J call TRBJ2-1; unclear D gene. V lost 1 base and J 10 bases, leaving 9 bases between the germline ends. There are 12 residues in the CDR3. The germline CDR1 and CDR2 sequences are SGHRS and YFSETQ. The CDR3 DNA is TGCGCCAGCAGCTTGTCTTGGGTAGAGCAGTTCTTC. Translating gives CASSLSWVEQFF.

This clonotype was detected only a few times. CDR3 sequence (DNA): TGCGCCAGCAGACTAGGGGGTTCGAACACCGGGGAGCTGTTTTTT. Translating it yields CASRLGGSNTGELFF. The V gene is TRBV5-1, the J gene TRBJ2-2; D might be TRBD1 (6 bases). This CDR3 is built from 15 residues. Trimming cost V 5 bases and J 0 bases, with 11 bases left between them. CDR1 and CDR2 (germline): SGHRS, YFSETQ.

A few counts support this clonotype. CDR3 nucleotides: TGTGCCAGCAGTTTACCGGGACTAGAGGGTTCGTTTTTT. This gives the protein CASSLPGLEGSFF. The chain carries TRBV12-3 or TRBV12-4 and TRBJ2-2; 8 nucleotides agree with TRBD2. The CDR3 extends over 13 amino acids. Losses at the gene ends were 2 bases for V and 16 bases for J; bases not matched to a gene: 9.

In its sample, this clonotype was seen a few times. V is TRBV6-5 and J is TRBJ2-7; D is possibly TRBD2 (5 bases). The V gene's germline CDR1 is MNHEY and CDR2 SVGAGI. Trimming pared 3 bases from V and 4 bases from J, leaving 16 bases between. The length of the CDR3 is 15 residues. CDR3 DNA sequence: TGTGCCAGCAGTTATAGGCGGCGGGCAGCGTACGAGCAGTACTTC. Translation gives CASSYRRRAAYEQYF.

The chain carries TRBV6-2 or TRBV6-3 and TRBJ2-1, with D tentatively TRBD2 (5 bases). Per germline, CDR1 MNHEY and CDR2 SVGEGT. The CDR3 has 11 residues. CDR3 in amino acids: CAEVSYNEQFF. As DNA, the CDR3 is TGTGCGGAGGTTTCCTACAATGAGCAGTTCTTC.

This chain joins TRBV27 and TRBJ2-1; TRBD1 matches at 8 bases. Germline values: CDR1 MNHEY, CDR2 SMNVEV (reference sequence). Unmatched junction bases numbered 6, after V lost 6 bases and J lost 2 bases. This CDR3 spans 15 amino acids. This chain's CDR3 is CASSRTGLAYNEQFF. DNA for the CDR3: TGTGCCAGCAGCAGGACAGGGCTAGCCTACAATGAGCAGTTCTTC.

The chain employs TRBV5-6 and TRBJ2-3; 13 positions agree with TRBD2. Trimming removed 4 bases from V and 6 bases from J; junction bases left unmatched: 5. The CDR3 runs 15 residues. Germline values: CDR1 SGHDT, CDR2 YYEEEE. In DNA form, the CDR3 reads TGTGCCAGCAGCAAGGGACTAGCGGGGTGGGATACGCAGTATTTT. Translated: CASSKGLAGWDTQYF.

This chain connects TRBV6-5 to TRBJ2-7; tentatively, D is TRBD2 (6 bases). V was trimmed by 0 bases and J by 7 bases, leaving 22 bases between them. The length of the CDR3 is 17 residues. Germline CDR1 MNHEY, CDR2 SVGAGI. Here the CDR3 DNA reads TGTGCCAGCAGTTACTCGTGGACCCCAGGACTATCTGGGGAGCAGTACTTC. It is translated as CASSYSWTPGLSGEQYF.

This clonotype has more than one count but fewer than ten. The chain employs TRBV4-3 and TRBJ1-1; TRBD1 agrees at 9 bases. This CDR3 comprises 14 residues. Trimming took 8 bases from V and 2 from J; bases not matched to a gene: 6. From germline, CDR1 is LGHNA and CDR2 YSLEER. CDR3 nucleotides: TGCGCCAGCGGTTATACAGGGGGCAACACTGAAGCTTTCTTT. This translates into CASGYTGGNTEAFF.

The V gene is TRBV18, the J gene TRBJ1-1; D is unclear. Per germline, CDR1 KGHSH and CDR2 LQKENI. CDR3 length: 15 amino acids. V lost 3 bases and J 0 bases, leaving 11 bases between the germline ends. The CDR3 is CASSPRTAVNTEAFF. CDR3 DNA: TGTGCCAGCTCACCTCGGACGGCCGTGAACACTGAAGCTTTCTTT.

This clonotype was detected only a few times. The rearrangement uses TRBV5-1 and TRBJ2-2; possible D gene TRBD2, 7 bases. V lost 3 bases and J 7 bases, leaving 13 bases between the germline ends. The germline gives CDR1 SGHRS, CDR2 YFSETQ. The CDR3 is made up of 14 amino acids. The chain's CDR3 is CASSYGGQSGELFF. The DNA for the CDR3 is TGCGCCAGCAGCTACGGGGGGCAGAGCGGGGAGCTGTTTTTT.

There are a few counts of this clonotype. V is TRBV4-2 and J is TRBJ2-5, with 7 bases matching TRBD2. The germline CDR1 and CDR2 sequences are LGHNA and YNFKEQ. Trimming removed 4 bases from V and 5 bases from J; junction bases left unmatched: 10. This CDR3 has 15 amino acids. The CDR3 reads CASSRRDWGGETQYF. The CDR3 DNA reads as TGTGCCAGCAGCCGCCGGGACTGGGGGGGGGAGACCCAGTACTTC.

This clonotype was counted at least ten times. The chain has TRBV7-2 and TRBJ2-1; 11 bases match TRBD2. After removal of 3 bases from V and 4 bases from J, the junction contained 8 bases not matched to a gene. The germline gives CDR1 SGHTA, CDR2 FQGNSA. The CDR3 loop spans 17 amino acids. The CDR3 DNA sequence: TGTGCCAGCAGCTTTACTAGCGGGGGACTGACGTACAATGAGCAGTTCTTC. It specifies CASSFTSGGLTYNEQFF. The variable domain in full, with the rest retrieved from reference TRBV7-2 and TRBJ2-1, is GAGVSQSPSNKVTEKGKDVELRCDPISGHTALYWYRQSLGQGLEFLIYFQGNSAPDKSGLPSDRFSAERTGGSVSTLTIQRTQQEDSAVYLCASSFTSGGLTYNEQFFGPGTRLTVL.

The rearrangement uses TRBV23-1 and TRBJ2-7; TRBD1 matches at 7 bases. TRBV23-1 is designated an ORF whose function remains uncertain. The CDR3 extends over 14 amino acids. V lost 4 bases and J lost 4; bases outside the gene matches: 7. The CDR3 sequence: CASSLEQGIYEQYF. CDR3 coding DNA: TGCGCCAGCAGTCTAGAACAGGGGATTTACGAGCAGTACTTC.

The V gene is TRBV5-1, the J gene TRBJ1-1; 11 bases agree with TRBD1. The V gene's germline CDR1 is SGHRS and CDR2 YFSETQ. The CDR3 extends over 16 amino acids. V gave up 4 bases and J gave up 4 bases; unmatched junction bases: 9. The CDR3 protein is CASSRTGGESPTEAFF. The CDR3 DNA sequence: TGCGCCAGCAGCCGGACAGGGGGCGAGAGTCCCACTGAAGCTTTCTTT.

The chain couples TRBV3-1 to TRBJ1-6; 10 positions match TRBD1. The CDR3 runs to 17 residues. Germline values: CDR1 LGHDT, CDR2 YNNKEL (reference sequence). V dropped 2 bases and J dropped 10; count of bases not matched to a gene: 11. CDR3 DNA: TGTGCCAGCAGCCAACTCCCGGGGACAGGGGCGGAATCACCCCTCCACTTT. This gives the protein CASSQLPGTGAESPLHF.

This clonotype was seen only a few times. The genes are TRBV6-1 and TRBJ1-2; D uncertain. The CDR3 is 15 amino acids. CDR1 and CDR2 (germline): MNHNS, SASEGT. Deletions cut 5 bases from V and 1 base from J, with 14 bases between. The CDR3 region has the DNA TGTGCCAGCAGTCATTCAGAAGGAGATAACTATGGCTACACCTTC. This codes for CASSHSEGDNYGYTF.

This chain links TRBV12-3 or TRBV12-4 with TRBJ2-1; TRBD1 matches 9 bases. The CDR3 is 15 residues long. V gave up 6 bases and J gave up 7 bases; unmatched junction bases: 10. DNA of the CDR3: TGTGCCAGCAGCCCGGACAGGGGAAGGTGGAATGAGCAGTTCTTC. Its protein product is CASSPDRGRWNEQFF.

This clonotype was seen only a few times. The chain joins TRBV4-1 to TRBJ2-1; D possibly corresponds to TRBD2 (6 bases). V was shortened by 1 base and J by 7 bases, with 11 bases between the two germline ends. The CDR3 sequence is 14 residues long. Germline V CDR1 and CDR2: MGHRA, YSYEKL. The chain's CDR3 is CASSQVGLLNEQFF. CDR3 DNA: TGCGCCAGCAGCCAAGTTGGACTACTTAATGAGCAGTTCTTC.

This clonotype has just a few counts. CDR3 protein: CASSPGQGNQETQYF. The DNA of the CDR3 is TGTGCCAGCAGCCCAGGACAGGGGAACCAAGAGACCCAGTACTTC. The V call is TRBV27, the J call TRBJ2-5, with TRBD1 identical over 9 bases. The CDR3 is 15 residues long. The V and J ends lost 6 bases and 0 bases, in that order; junction bases with no gene match: 5. The germline V gene has CDR1 MNHEY and CDR2 SMNVEV (reference sequence).

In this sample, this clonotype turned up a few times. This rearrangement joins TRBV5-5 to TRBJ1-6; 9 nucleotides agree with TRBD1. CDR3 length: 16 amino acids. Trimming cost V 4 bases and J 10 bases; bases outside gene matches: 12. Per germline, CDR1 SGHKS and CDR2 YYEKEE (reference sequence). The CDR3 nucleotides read TGTGCCAGCAGCAGAGAACAGGGGGCGAGGTGGTCACCCCTCCACTTT. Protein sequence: CASSREQGARWSPLHF.

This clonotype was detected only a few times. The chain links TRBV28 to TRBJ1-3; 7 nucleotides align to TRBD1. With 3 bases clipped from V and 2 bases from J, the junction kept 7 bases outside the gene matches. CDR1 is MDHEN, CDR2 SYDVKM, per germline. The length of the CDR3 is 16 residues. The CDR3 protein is CASSFSQGRPGNTIYF. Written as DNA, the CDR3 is TGTGCCAGCAGTTTTTCACAGGGGAGGCCTGGAAACACCATATATTTT.